A single sample is the source of the 13 T cell receptor beta chains below, sequenced in a study of blood T cell repertoires in COVID-19. TCRdb's copy holds only in-frame clones and misses some; the assay was immunoSEQ multiplex PCR. Of fewer than 60,000 clones listed, around 90% were seen once; the top ten hold about 9.4%. Sample: peripheral blood. Receptors originate from a human donor with acute or convalescent COVID-19. The donor label of this sample is uncertain.

This clone is deemed medium-sized. The rearrangement joins TRBV2 to TRBJ2-1; D not certain. The CDR3 loop spans 16 amino acids. Germline values: CDR1 SNHLY, CDR2 FYNNEI. V dropped 3 bases and J dropped 1 base, with 13 bases sitting between them. CDR3 loop: CASSDWLVGSYNEQFF. The DNA of the CDR3 is TGTGCCAGCAGTGATTGGCTAGTGGGTTCCTACAATGAGCAGTTCTTC.

V is TRBV25-1 and J is TRBJ1-1; maybe TRBD1 (5 bases). V shed 10 bases and J shed 0 bases, with 21 bases lying between them. Per the germline V gene, CDR1 is MGHDK and CDR2 is SYGVNS. The CDR3 extends over 16 amino acids. Written as DNA, the CDR3 is TGTGCCAATCTACGACAGAGCCCTATTATGAACACTGAAGCTTTCTTT. This encodes CANLRQSPIMNTEAFF.

This clone has more than one count but fewer than ten. This sequence joins TRBV5-4 and TRBJ1-1, with D possibly TRBD1 on 5 matching bases. V shed 5 bases and J shed 1 base, with 12 bases lying between them. Per germline, CDR1 SGHNT and CDR2 YYREEE (reference sequence). CDR3 length equals 14 residues. The CDR3 here is CASSRETANTEAFF. The CDR3 DNA sequence: TGTGCCAGCAGTCGAGAGACAGCGAACACTGAAGCTTTCTTT.

The J gene is TRBJ2-5, the V gene TRBV6-6; D not resolved. The CDR3 sequence is 13 residues long. Germline-derived CDR1 and CDR2 are MNHNY and SVGAGI (reference sequence). The ends were cut back, 2 bases at V and 2 bases at J, with 6 bases in the middle. In nucleotides, the CDR3 is TGTGCCAGCAGTTACGTTCAGCAAGAGACCCAGTACTTC. The encoded protein is CASSYVQQETQYF.

The chain joins TRBV2 to TRBJ1-1, with 9 bases fitting TRBD1. The CDR3 loop spans 12 amino acids. CDR1 is SNHLY, CDR2 FYNNEI, per germline. Losses at the gene ends were 5 bases for V and 10 bases for J; bases not matched to a gene: 5. The CDR3 here is CASSLGDRAAFF. CDR3 DNA: TGTGCCAGCAGTTTGGGGGACAGGGCAGCTTTCTTT.

This chain links TRBV19 with TRBJ2-5; D possibly corresponds to TRBD2 (5 bases). Trimming stripped 1 base from V and 4 bases from J, with 10 bases between. CDR3 size: 14 residues. Germline CDR1 reads LNHDA; CDR2 reads SQIVND (reference sequence). The CDR3 loop reads CASSIGDYPETQYF. The CDR3 nucleotides read TGTGCCAGTAGTATAGGTGACTACCCAGAGACCCAGTACTTC.

This chain links TRBV2 with TRBJ2-7; D remains ambiguous. The CDR3 loop spans 15 amino acids. V lost 1 base, J lost 0 bases, and 10 bases lay in between. The germline V gene has CDR1 SNHLY and CDR2 FYNNEI. In DNA form, the CDR3 reads TGTGCCAGCAGTGAAGACAGTTCTGTCTCCTACGAGCAGTACTTC. Amino acids: CASSEDSSVSYEQYF.

The chain links TRBV2 to TRBJ2-6; D gene ambiguous. The germline gives CDR1 SNHLY, CDR2 FYNNEI. The length of the CDR3 is 17 residues. V dropped 1 base and J dropped 1 base, with 11 bases sitting between them. CDR3 coding DNA: TGTGCCAGCAGTGAAGAACAGATCACGTCTGGGGCCAACGTCCTGACTTTC. Protein: CASSEEQITSGANVLTF. The whole variable domain, remainder taken from reference TRBV2 and TRBJ2-6, is EPEVTQTPSHQVTQMGQEVILRCVPISNHLYFYWYRQILGQKVEFLVSFYNNEISEKSEIFDDQFSVERPDGSNFTLKIRSTKLEDSAMYFCASSEEQITSGANVLTFGAGSRLTVL.

A few counts support this clone. Other DNA sequences in the sample encode the same CDR3. The CDR3 region has the DNA TGCGCCAGCAGCTTGGGCGACAGGGGTAGCACAGATACGCAGTATTTT. It translates to CASSLGDRGSTDTQYF. The rearrangement joins TRBV5-1 to TRBJ2-3, with TRBD1 identical over 8 bases. V was clipped by 0 bases and J by 0 bases; unmatched bases: 3. The CDR3 is 16 residues long. Germline V gives CDR1 SGHRS, CDR2 YFSETQ.

This chain uses TRBV7-2 with TRBJ2-7, with TRBD2 as a possible D gene (5 bases). The CDR3 is 15 amino acids. V was pared by 1 base and J by 0 bases, with 10 bases between. Germline V gene lookup returns CDR1 SGHTA and CDR2 FQGNSA. The CDR3 coding sequence is TGTGCCAGCAGCTTAGGACTACATACCTCCTACGAGCAGTACTTC. It codes for CASSLGLHTSYEQYF.

The rearrangement links TRBV3-1 (or the pseudogene TRBV3-2) to TRBJ2-5; D is perhaps TRBD1 (5 bases). V was trimmed by 1 base and J by 4 bases, leaving 7 bases between them. CDR1 and CDR2 (germline): LGHDT, YNNKEL (reference sequence). The CDR3 sequence is 13 residues long. The DNA of the CDR3 is TGTGCCAGCAGCCAAGGACAGATAGAGACCCAGTACTTC. Translating it yields CASSQGQIETQYF.

This clone appeared a single time. The rearrangement joins TRBV5-6 to TRBJ2-2; possibly TRBD1 for D (5 bases). CDR3 length equals 19 residues. Germline loops: CDR1 SGHDT, CDR2 YYEEEE. Trimming shortened V by 0 bases and J by 2 bases, and 20 bases separated the two germline ends. CDR3 DNA sequence: TGTGCCAGCAGCTTGGGCCCCTGGGGTGGGGCAGTCAACACCGGGGAGCTGTTTTTT. This encodes CASSLGPWGGAVNTGELFF.

The rearrangement joins TRBV10-2 to TRBJ1-6; D gene unclear. This CDR3 has 14 amino acids. Germline lookup yields CDR1 WSHSY and CDR2 SAAADI. V dropped 2 bases and J dropped 4 bases, with 6 bases sitting between them. The CDR3 nucleotides read TGCGCCAGCAGTGAGCAACAGTATAATTCACCCCTCCACTTT. This translates into CASSEQQYNSPLHF.